The 18 T cell receptor beta chains presented below share a single source sample, sequenced in a study of CXCR3-negative and CXCR3-positive naive CD8 T cells. Whole-study findings and limits: Naive cells with CXCR3 showed TRB CDR3s that were more hydrophobic than those in CXCR3-negative naive cells.

Their target antigens are unknown. UMI labels and 5' RACE were used to prepare the TRB cDNA libraries. No DNA is given; TCRdb re-called the 5' RACE reads and lists each CDR3 protein once. The repertoire table contains just under 65,000 distinct CDR3 sequences. Material for sequencing was naive CXCR3+ CD8+ T cells from blood. Regarding subset: CD45RO-CCR7+CD27+CD95- naive CD8+ T cells expressing CXCR3 (TNR3+). The source is a human donor in good health. Some clones in this sample may be carry-over from other donors' samples.

This CDR3 is CSARTSGGPNYNEQFF. This rearrangement joins TRBV20-1 to TRBJ2-1; the D call of TRBD2 rests on TCRdb alone, since no DNA is present to check it. CDR3 length: 16 residues. Germline V gene lookup returns CDR1 DFQATT and CDR2 SNEGSKA (reference sequence).

This chain connects TRBV11-3 to TRBJ2-7; TCRdb's assignment of TRBD1 cannot be checked, as there is no DNA. The germline V gene encodes CDR1 SGHNT and CDR2 YENEEA. The CDR3 runs to 16 residues. CDR3 in amino acids: CASSPHRDSTTYEQYF.

The chain couples TRBV5-1 to TRBJ2-7; without DNA, the TCRdb call of TRBD2 cannot be checked. This CDR3 region has 15 residues. The germline CDR1 and CDR2 sequences are SGHRS and YFSETQ. CDR3 amino acids: CASSGGTGQSYEQYF.

V usage is TRBV29-1 and J usage is TRBJ2-5; TCRdb selects TRBD2, and the lack of DNA leaves this call unchecked. Germline CDR1 reads SQVTM; CDR2 reads ANQGSEA. CDR3 size: 13 residues. The chain's CDR3 is CSVASGDGETQYF.

The V gene is TRBV5-1, the J gene TRBJ2-2; TCRdb designates TRBD1, a call that cannot be tested without DNA. CDR3 length: 15 amino acids. Germline V gives CDR1 SGHRS, CDR2 YFSETQ. CDR3 amino acids: CASSFRGQTPGELFF.

The rearrangement links TRBV14 to TRBJ2-1; TCRdb's assignment of TRBD1 cannot be checked, as there is no DNA. CDR1 and CDR2 (germline): SGHDN, FVKESK. The CDR3 spans 15 residues. The chain's CDR3 is CASSTGVIAYNEQFF.

V and J are TRBV4-2 and TRBJ2-1; the D gene TCRdb calls, TRBD2, cannot be checked with no DNA. The CDR3 extends over 16 amino acids. The germline V gene has CDR1 LGHNA and CDR2 YNFKEQ. The CDR3 sequence: CASSQEGTSTYNEQFF.

The chain is built from TRBV6-5 and TRBJ2-1; there is no DNA to check the TCRdb D call of TRBD2. CDR3 length equals 15 residues. Per germline, CDR1 MNHEY and CDR2 SVGAGI. This CDR3 is CASSYAREGYNEQFF.

V and J are TRBV5-6 and TRBJ2-7; as DNA is missing, the TRBD1 call by TCRdb cannot be tested. The CDR3 length is 16 residues. The germline V gene encodes CDR1 SGHDT and CDR2 YYEEEE. The CDR3 reads CASSPVGTASLYEQYF.

The gene calls are TRBV7-2 and TRBJ2-7. Germline V gene lookup returns CDR1 SGHTA and CDR2 FQGNSA. This CDR3 has 16 amino acids. The CDR3: CASSLDEQRTTYEQYF.

The genes are TRBV5-1 and TRBJ2-6; TCRdb's D call of TRBD1 is untestable without DNA. This CDR3 spans 18 amino acids. Germline V gene lookup returns CDR1 SGHRS and CDR2 YFSETQ. The CDR3 here is CASSLDPGPKTGANVLTF.

The V and J genes are TRBV7-9 and TRBJ1-1. CDR1 and CDR2 (germline): SEHNR, FQNEAQ (reference sequence). This CDR3 is 12 amino acids long. The CDR3 reads CASEKGNTEAFF.

The genes are TRBV29-1 and TRBJ2-7; TCRdb's D gene call, TRBD2, goes unchecked for lack of DNA. CDR1 is SQVTM, CDR2 ANQGSEA, per germline. The CDR3 has 14 amino acids. The CDR3 is CSVILLREGYEQYF.

V is TRBV30 and J is TRBJ2-7; TCRdb's D call of TRBD1 is untestable without DNA. The length of the CDR3 is 16 residues. Germline values: CDR1 GTSNPN, CDR2 SVGIG (reference sequence). The CDR3 loop reads CAWSGGHSQPPYEQYF. The full variable domain, its missing parts supplied by reference TRBV30 and TRBJ2-7, is SQTIHQWPATLVQPVGSPLSLECTVEGTSNPNLYWYRQAAGRGLQLLFYSVGIGQISSEVPQNLSASRPQDRQFILSSKKLLLSDSGFYLCAWSGGHSQPPYEQYFGPGTRLTVT.

The chain uses TRBV4-3 and TRBJ2-6; no DNA is available, so the TRBD2 call from TCRdb remains unchecked. Germline CDR1 reads LGHNA; CDR2 reads YSLEER. The CDR3 runs to 17 residues. The CDR3 region is CASSQGTSESGANVLTF.

CDR3: CASAIPGLAGVLEQFF. V gene TRBV7-9 combines with J gene TRBJ2-1; as DNA is missing, the TRBD2 call by TCRdb cannot be tested. The CDR3 covers 16 residues. Germline V lookup: CDR1 SEHNR, CDR2 FQNEAQ (reference sequence).

This chain connects TRBV29-1 to TRBJ2-7; no DNA is available, so the TRBD2 call from TCRdb remains unchecked. CDR1 is SQVTM and CDR2 is ANQGSEA in the germline V gene. The CDR3 sequence is 12 residues long. The CDR3 sequence: CSVEPSPYEQYF.

V and J are TRBV5-5 and TRBJ1-1. This CDR3 is built from 13 residues. Germline-derived CDR1 and CDR2 are SGHKS and YYEKEE (reference sequence). The chain's CDR3 is CASKLTANTEAFF.